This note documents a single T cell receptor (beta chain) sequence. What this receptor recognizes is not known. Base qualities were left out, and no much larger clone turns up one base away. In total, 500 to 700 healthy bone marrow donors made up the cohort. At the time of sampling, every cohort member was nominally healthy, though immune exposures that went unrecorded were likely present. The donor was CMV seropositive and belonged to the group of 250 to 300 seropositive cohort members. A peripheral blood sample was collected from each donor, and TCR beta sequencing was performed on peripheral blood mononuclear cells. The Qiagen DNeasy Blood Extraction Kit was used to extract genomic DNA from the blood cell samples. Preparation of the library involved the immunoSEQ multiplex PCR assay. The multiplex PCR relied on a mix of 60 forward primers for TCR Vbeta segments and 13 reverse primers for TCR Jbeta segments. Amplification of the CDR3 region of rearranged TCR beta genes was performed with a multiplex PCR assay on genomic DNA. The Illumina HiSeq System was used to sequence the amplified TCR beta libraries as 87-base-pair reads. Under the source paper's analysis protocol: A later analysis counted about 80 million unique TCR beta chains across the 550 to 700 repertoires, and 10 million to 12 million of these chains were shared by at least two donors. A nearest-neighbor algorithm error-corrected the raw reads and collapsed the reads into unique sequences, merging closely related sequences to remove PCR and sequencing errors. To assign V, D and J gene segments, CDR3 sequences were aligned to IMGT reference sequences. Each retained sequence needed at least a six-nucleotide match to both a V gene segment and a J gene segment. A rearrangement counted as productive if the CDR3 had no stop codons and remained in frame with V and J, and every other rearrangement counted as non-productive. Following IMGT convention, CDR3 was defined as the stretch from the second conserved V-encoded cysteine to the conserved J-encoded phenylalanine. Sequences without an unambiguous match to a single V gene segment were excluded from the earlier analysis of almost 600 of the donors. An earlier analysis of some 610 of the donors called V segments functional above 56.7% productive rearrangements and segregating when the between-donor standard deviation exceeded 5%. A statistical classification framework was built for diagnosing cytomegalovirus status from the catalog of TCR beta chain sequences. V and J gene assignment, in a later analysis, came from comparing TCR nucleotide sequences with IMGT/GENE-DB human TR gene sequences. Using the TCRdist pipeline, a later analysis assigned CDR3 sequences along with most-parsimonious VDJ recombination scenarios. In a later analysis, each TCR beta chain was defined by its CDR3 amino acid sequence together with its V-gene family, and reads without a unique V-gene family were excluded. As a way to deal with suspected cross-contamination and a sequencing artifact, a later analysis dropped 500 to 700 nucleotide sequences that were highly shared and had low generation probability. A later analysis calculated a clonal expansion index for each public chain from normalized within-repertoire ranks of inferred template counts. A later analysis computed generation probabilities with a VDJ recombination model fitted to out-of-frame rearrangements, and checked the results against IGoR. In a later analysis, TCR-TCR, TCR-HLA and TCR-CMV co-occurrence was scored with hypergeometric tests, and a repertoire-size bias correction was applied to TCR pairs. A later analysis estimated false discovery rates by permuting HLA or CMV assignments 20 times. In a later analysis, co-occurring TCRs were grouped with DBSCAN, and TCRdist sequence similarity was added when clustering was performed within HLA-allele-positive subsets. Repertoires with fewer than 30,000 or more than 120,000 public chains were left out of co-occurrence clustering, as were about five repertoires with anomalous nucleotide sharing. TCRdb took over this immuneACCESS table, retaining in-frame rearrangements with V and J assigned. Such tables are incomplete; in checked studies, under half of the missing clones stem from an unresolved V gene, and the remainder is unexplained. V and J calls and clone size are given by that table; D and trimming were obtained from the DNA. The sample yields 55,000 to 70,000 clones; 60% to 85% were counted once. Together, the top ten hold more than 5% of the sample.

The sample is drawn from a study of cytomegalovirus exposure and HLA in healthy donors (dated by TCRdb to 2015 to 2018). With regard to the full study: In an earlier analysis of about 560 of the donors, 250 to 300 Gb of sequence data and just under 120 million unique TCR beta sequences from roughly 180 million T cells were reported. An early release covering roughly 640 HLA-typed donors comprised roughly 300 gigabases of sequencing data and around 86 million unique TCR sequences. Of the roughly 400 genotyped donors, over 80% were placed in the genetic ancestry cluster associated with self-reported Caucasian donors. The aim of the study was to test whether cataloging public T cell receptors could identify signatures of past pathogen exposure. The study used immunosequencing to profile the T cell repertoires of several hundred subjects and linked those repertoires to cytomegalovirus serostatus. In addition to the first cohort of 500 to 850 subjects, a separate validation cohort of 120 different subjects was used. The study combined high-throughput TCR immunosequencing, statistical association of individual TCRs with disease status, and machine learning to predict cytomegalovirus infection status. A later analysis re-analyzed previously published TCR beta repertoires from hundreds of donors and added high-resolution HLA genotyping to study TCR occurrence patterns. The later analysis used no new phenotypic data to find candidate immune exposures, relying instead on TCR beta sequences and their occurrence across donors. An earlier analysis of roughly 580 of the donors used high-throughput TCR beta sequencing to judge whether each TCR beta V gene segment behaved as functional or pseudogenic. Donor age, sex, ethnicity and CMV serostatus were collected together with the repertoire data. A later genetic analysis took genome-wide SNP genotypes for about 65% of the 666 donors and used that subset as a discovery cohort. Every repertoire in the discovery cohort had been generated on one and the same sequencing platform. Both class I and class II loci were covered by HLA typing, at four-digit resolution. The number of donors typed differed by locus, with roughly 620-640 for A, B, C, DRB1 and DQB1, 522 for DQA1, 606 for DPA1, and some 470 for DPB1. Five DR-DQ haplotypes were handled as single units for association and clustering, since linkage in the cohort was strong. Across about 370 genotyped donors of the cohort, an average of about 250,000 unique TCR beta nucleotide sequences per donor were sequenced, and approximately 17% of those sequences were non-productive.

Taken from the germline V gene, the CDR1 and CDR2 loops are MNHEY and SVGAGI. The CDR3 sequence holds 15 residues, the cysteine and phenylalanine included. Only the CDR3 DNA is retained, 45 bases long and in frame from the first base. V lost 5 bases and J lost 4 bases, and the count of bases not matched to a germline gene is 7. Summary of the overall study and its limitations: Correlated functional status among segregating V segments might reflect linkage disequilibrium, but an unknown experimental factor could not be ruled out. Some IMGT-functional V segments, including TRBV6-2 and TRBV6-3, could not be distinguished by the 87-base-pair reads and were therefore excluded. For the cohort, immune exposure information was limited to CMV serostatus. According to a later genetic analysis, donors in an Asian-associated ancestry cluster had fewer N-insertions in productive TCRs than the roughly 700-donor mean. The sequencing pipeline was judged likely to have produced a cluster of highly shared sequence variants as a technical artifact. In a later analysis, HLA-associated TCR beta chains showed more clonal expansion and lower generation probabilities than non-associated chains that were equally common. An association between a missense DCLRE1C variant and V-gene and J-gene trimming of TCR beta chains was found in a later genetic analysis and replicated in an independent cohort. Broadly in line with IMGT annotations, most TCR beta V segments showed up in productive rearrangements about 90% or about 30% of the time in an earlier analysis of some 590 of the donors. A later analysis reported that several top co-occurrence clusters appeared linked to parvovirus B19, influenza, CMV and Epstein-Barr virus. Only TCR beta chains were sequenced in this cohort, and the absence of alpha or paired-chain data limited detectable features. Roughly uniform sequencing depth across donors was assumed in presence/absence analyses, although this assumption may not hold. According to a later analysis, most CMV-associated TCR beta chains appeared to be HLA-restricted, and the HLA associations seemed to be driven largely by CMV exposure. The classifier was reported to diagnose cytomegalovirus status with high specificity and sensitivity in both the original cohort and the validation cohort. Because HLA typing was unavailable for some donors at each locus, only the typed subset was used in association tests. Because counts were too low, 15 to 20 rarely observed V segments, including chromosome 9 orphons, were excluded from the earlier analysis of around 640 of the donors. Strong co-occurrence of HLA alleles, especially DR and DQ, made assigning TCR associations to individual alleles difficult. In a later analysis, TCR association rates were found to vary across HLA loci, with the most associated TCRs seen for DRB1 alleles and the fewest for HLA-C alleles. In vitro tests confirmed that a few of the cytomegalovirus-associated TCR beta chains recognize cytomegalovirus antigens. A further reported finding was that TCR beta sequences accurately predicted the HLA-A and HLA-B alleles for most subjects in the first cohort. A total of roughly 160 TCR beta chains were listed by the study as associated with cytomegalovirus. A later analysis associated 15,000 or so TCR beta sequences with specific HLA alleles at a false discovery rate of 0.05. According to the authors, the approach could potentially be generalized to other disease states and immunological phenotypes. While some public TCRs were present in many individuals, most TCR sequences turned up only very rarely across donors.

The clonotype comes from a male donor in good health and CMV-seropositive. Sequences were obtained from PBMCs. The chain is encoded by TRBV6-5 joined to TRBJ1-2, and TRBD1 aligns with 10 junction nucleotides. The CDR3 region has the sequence CASSPDRGLVYGYTF. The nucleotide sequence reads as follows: TGTGCCAGCAGTCCCGACAGGGGGCTTGTCTATGGCTACACCTTC.